This T cell receptor beta chain is from a study of T cell responses to AZD1222 COVID-19 vaccine. Regarding the study as a whole: The donor cohort was predominantly white British with a female majority, and clonal diversity may have been underestimated. Across spike, vaccine-associated CD4 TCRs were found, dominant at 160-218 and 743-854.

The V and J ends lost 0 bases and 0 bases respectively, with 13 bases between them. Germline V lookup: CDR1 SGHRS, CDR2 YFSETQ. The CDR3 totals 16 residues. Here immunoSEQ multiplex PCR was the method, and the copy in TCRdb shows in-frame clones only, minus some. The profile shows approximately 150,000 clones, more than 85% of them singletons. Of note for this clone: Its antigen is not identified.

The material was peripheral blood, obtained on day 0 of AZD1222 vaccination. The chain carries TRBV5-1 and TRBJ2-7; tentative D call: TRBD1 (5 bases). This receptor was obtained from an adult in good health. The DNA for the CDR3 is TGCGCCAGCAGCTTGGCCGATGAGACAGCCTCCTACGAGCAGTACTTC. Protein product: CASSLADETASYEQYF.